Presented here are 30 T cell receptor beta chains from one specimen sequenced in a study of T cell responses to AZD1222 COVID-19 vaccine. This table comes from immunoSEQ multiplex PCR, and its TCRdb copy is limited to in-frame clones, with some not included. The repertoire includes around 80,000 clones, 80% to 95% of them detected once, and under 5% sits in the top ten. Here the sequenced sample was peripheral blood, taken 28 days after the second AZD1222 dose. All receptors come from an adult who received the AZD1222 COVID-19 vaccine.

The rearrangement links TRBV12-5 to TRBJ2-2; perhaps TRBD2 as D (7 bases). This CDR3 region has 17 residues. Between the trimmed V and J ends, which lost 1 base and 6 bases, there was a span of 18 bases. Germline values: CDR1 LGHNT, CDR2 FRNRAP. CDR3 protein: CASGLDGEGVSSGELFF. The CDR3 DNA reads as TGTGCTAGTGGTTTGGACGGGGAGGGGGTATCCTCCGGGGAGCTGTTTTTT.

CDR3 coding DNA: TGTGCCAGCAGCTTAGAGTATGGGGAGCCGAATTCCTACGAGCAGTACTTC. It encodes CASSLEYGEPNSYEQYF. This chain uses TRBV11-2 with TRBJ2-7; D possibly corresponds to TRBD2 (5 bases). This CDR3 region has 17 residues. In germline, CDR1 is SGHAT, CDR2 FQNNGV. Trimming stripped 0 bases from V and 1 base from J, with 16 bases between.

A single count supports this clone. The rearrangement links TRBV28 to TRBJ1-5; D possibly corresponds to TRBD1 (5 bases). There are 14 residues in the CDR3. The V gene lost 3 bases and the J gene lost 6 bases, with 12 bases spanning the gap. Germline assignment: CDR1 MDHEN and CDR2 SYDVKM. The DNA of the CDR3 is TGTGCCAGCAGTTTTTATCAGGGAAGTCAGCCCCAGCATTTT. Protein: CASSFYQGSQPQHF.

V gene TRBV7-3 combines with J gene TRBJ2-7; the D is unclear. The CDR3 extends over 15 amino acids. CDR1 is SGHTA and CDR2 is FQGTGA in the germline V gene. V shed 1 base and J shed 2 bases, with 12 bases lying between them. DNA of the CDR3: TGTGCCAGCAGCTTAAGCCCAGGCCCCGCCTACGAGCAGTACTTC. Translated: CASSLSPGPAYEQYF.

This chain joins TRBV5-4 and TRBJ2-3; 9 bases are shared with TRBD2. The CDR3 loop spans 15 amino acids. The V and J ends lost 4 bases and 6 bases, in that order; junction bases with no gene match: 9. Germline values: CDR1 SGHNT, CDR2 YYREEE (reference sequence). CDR3 DNA: TGTGCCAGCAGCCCCCCGGGACTAGCAGCCGATACGCAGTATTTT. It yields the protein CASSPPGLAADTQYF. Full variable domain (remainder filled in from reference TRBV5-4 and TRBJ2-3): ETGVTQSPTHLIKTRGQQVTLRCSSQSGHNTVSWYQQALGQGPQFIFQYYREEENGRGNFPPRFSGLQFPNYSSELNVNALELDDSALYLCASSPPGLAADTQYFGPGTRLTVL.

The chain couples TRBV6-5 to TRBJ2-7; the match to TRBD1 covers 8 bases. The ends lost 6 bases at V and 1 base at J; junction bases unmatched: 5. This CDR3 has 14 residues. Germline-derived CDR1 and CDR2 are MNHEY and SVGAGI. The chain's CDR3 is CASSLDRGSYEQYF. The CDR3 DNA follows: TGTGCCAGCAGCCTCGACAGGGGATCCTACGAGCAGTACTTC.

The chain employs TRBV5-5 and TRBJ1-4; a weak D match, TRBD1 (5 bases). Germline V gene sequence: CDR1 SGHKS, CDR2 YYEKEE (reference sequence). This CDR3 has 16 residues. V dropped 0 bases and J dropped 6 bases, with 15 bases sitting between them. The CDR3 DNA is TGTGCCAGCAGCTTGGACCTGGGGGGTCGTCATGAAAAACTGTTTTTT. As protein: CASSLDLGGRHEKLFF. Full variable domain (remainder filled in from reference TRBV5-5 and TRBJ1-4): DAGVTQSPTHLIKTRGQQVTLRCSPISGHKSVSWYQQVLGQGPQFIFQYYEKEERGRGNFPDRFSARQFPNYSSELNVNALLLGDSALYLCASSLDLGGRHEKLFFGSGTQLSVL.

The chain has TRBV6-2 or TRBV6-3 and TRBJ2-1, with D possibly being TRBD2 (6 bases). Germline values: CDR1 MNHEY, CDR2 SVGEGT. The CDR3 is 21 residues long. Trimming removed 0 bases from V and 0 bases from J, with 24 bases in between. The CDR3 DNA reads as TGTGCCAGCAGTTACTCGATTTTTGTCGGGGGTAGCCTAAGCTCCTACAATGAGCAGTTCTTC. Its protein product is CASSYSIFVGGSLSSYNEQFF.

The rearrangement links TRBV5-1 to TRBJ2-7; D gene unclear. In germline, CDR1 is SGHRS, CDR2 YFSETQ. The CDR3 contains 14 residues. The germline V and J ends were trimmed by 4 bases and 2 bases, with 13 bases remaining between them. This CDR3 is CASSRRVDAYEQYF. The CDR3 DNA reads TGCGCCAGCAGCCGGCGAGTAGATGCCTACGAGCAGTACTTC.

The gene calls are TRBV5-1 and TRBJ1-5, with a weak D call TRBD1 (6 bases). CDR1 is SGHRS and CDR2 is YFSETQ in the germline V gene. V was trimmed by 5 bases and J by 1 base, leaving 16 bases between them. The CDR3 has 16 amino acids. The CDR3 loop reads CASSPLGAGSNQPQHF. CDR3 nucleotide sequence: TGCGCCAGCAGTCCTCTGGGGGCGGGGAGCAATCAGCCCCAGCATTTT.

This clone occurred a few times. The V gene is TRBV10-3, the J gene TRBJ2-7; D might be TRBD2 (5 bases). The V gene lost 5 bases and the J gene lost 2 bases, with 10 bases spanning the gap. The germline V gene has CDR1 ENHRY and CDR2 SYGVKD. CDR3 length: 13 amino acids. The CDR3 coding sequence is TGTGCCATCAGTAACGTGGGAGCCTACGAGCAGTACTTC. It encodes CAISNVGAYEQYF.

The chain joins TRBV5-1 to TRBJ2-3; 7 nucleotides align to TRBD2. The CDR3 spans 16 residues. V trimming: 0 bases; J trimming: 1 base; junction bases outside the gene matches: 5. Germline assignment: CDR1 SGHRS and CDR2 YFSETQ. The CDR3 reads CASSLGEAGRTDTQYF. The CDR3 DNA sequence: TGCGCCAGCAGCTTGGGAGAAGCGGGACGCACAGATACGCAGTATTTT.

The J gene is TRBJ2-1, the V gene TRBV12-3 or TRBV12-4, with 7 bases matching TRBD2. This CDR3 comprises 13 residues. The V segment lost 3 bases and the J segment 9 bases; nucleotides outside the gene matches: 5. CDR3 region: CASSFTSAPEQFF. CDR3 bases: TGTGCCAGCAGTTTTACTAGCGCCCCTGAGCAGTTCTTC.

The rearrangement joins TRBV18 to TRBJ1-4; 7 positions agree with TRBD1. The CDR3 extends over 14 amino acids. J gave up 6 bases and V 3 bases, and 4 bases lay outside the gene matches. Germline loops: CDR1 KGHSH, CDR2 LQKENI. CDR3 sequence: CASSPGQTHEKLFF. For the CDR3, the DNA is TGTGCCAGCTCACCGGGACAGACGCATGAAAAACTGTTTTTT.

The chain is built from TRBV25-1 and TRBJ1-5; tentatively, D is TRBD1 (5 bases). The CDR3 spans 13 residues. Germline lookup yields CDR1 MGHDK and CDR2 SYGVNS. Trimming shortened V by 1 base and J by 6 bases, and 7 bases separated the two germline ends. In DNA, the CDR3 is TGTGCCAGCAGTGAATCAGGGATTCAGCCCCAGCATTTT. Translating it yields CASSESGIQPQHF.

The chain carries TRBV28 and TRBJ1-2; 9 nucleotides line up with TRBD1. This CDR3 is built from 12 residues. The germline gives CDR1 MDHEN, CDR2 SYDVKM. V gave up 6 bases and J gave up 8 bases; unmatched junction bases: 4. The CDR3 loop reads CASSSTGGGYTF. CDR3 DNA: TGTGCCAGCAGCTCCACAGGGGGCGGCTACACCTTC.

The chain uses TRBV10-3 and TRBJ2-1; 9 nucleotides match TRBD2. J was trimmed by 2 bases and V by 8 bases; bases with no gene match: 7. The CDR3 runs to 15 residues. Germline V gene sequence: CDR1 ENHRY, CDR2 SYGVKD. Here the CDR3 reads CAIGRTSVTYNEQFF. In DNA, the CDR3 is TGTGCCATCGGGAGGACTAGCGTCACCTACAATGAGCAGTTCTTC.

The chain carries TRBV5-5 and TRBJ1-5; 10 bases align to TRBD1. The CDR3 has 16 amino acids. The V segment lost 5 bases and the J segment 3 bases; nucleotides outside the gene matches: 8. The germline gives CDR1 SGHKS, CDR2 YYEKEE (reference sequence). Here the CDR3 DNA reads TGTGCCAGCAGTCCGGGACAGGGGTCTTCCAATCAGCCCCAGCATTTT. Protein sequence: CASSPGQGSSNQPQHF.

The chain recombines TRBV27 with TRBJ1-1, with TRBD1 as a possible D gene (5 bases). CDR3 length: 13 residues. Germline CDR1 MNHEY, CDR2 SMNVEV (reference sequence). Trimming pared 3 bases from V and 8 bases from J, leaving 13 bases between. CDR3 sequence reads: CASSFLTTEEAFF. CDR3 nucleotide sequence: TGTGCCAGCAGTTTTTTAACGACAGAAGAAGCTTTCTTT.

This chain joins TRBV18 and TRBJ1-1; D is ambiguous. The V and J ends lost 2 bases and 10 bases respectively, with 14 bases between them. Germline-derived CDR1 and CDR2 are KGHSH and LQKENI. The CDR3 totals 13 residues. The CDR3 DNA sequence: TGTGCCAGCTCACCATTGGGCCTCTCGGGAGCTTTCTTT. Translated, it gives CASSPLGLSGAFF.

The rearrangement links TRBV5-5 to TRBJ2-7, with D tentatively TRBD2 (5 bases). Germline assignment: CDR1 SGHKS and CDR2 YYEKEE (reference sequence). CDR3 length: 14 residues. V was clipped by 3 bases and J by 3 bases, with 13 bases between them. The DNA of the CDR3 is TGTGCCAGCAGCTCACCCTTTGGACTCTACGAGCAGTACTTC. It specifies CASSSPFGLYEQYF.

In DNA, the CDR3 is TGTGCCACCAGTGATTTTTCCACTAGCGGGCACCTGAATGAGCAGTTCTTC. It codes for CATSDFSTSGHLNEQFF. The rearrangement joins TRBV24-1 to TRBJ2-1; 9 bases map to TRBD2. CDR3 length: 17 amino acids. Germline CDR1 reads KGHDR; CDR2 reads SFDVKD. V gave up 1 base and J gave up 7 bases; unmatched junction bases: 10.

The chain has TRBV2 and TRBJ2-7; D remains unclear. This CDR3 is 14 amino acids long. Germline V lookup: CDR1 SNHLY, CDR2 FYNNEI. V was clipped by 4 bases and J by 0 bases, with 10 bases between them. The CDR3 spells CASSVGTVSYEQYF. The CDR3 DNA follows: TGTGCCAGCAGTGTCGGAACAGTCTCCTACGAGCAGTACTTC. Full variable domain (rest looked up from reference TRBV2 and TRBJ2-7): EPEVTQTPSHQVTQMGQEVILRCVPISNHLYFYWYRQILGQKVEFLVSFYNNEISEKSEIFDDQFSVERPDGSNFTLKIRSTKLEDSAMYFCASSVGTVSYEQYFGPGTRLTVT.

This chain links TRBV28 with TRBJ1-1; 7 bases fit TRBD1. This CDR3 has 17 amino acids. CDR1 MDHEN and CDR2 SYDVKM come from the germline V gene. V shed 6 bases and J 6 bases; nucleotides not matched to a gene: 19. CDR3 DNA sequence: TGTGCCAGCAGCCACACTCCTTATTTGGGACAGATCGCTGAAGCTTTCTTT. This translates into CASSHTPYLGQIAEAFF.

This clone was detected once. This chain links TRBV6-5 with TRBJ1-2, with TRBD1 matching 9 bases. The V segment lost 8 bases and the J segment 6 bases; nucleotides outside the gene matches: 4. The CDR3 is made up of 12 amino acids. Germline CDR1 reads MNHEY; CDR2 reads SVGAGI. DNA for the CDR3: TGTGCCAGCGACAGGACAGGGGATGGCTACACCTTC. It specifies CASDRTGDGYTF.

The rearrangement uses TRBV15 and TRBJ1-1, with a weak D call TRBD1 (5 bases). Per the germline V gene, CDR1 is LNHNV and CDR2 is YYDKDF (reference sequence). Between the trimmed V and J ends, which lost 4 bases and 1 base, there was a span of 10 bases. The CDR3 contains 14 residues. The CDR3 reads CATSTRAENTEAFF. For the CDR3, the DNA is TGTGCCACCAGCACCAGGGCCGAGAACACTGAAGCTTTCTTT. Looking up the rest from reference TRBV15 and TRBJ1-1 gives the full variable domain: DAMVIQNPRYQVTQFGKPVTLSCSQTLNHNVMYWYQQKSSQAPKLLFHYYDKDFNNEADTPDNFQSRRPNTSFCFLDIRSPGLGDTAMYLCATSTRAENTEAFFGQGTRLTVV.

This clone was seen only once. The chain uses TRBV28 and TRBJ2-7; 8 nucleotides agree with TRBD2. Trimming removed 6 bases from V and 2 bases from J; junction bases left unmatched: 3. Germline V gene sequence: CDR1 MDHEN, CDR2 SYDVKM. The length of the CDR3 is 13 residues. Here the CDR3 reads CASRPGLAYEQYF. CDR3 coding DNA: TGTGCCAGCAGGCCGGGACTAGCCTACGAGCAGTACTTC.

The chain links TRBV20-1 to TRBJ2-7, with TRBD2 identical over 7 bases. The trim removed 3 bases at V and 4 bases at J, leaving 12 bases unmatched. Germline V gene lookup returns CDR1 DFQATT and CDR2 SNEGSKA (reference sequence). The CDR3 consists of 15 residues. CDR3 nucleotides: TGCAGTGCTAGTTCTACCCAGCGGGGTTCATACGAGCAGTACTTC. Amino acids: CSASSTQRGSYEQYF.

The gene calls are TRBV5-1 and TRBJ2-3, with 11 bases matching TRBD2. Germline CDR1 SGHRS, CDR2 YFSETQ. The CDR3 covers 17 residues. The V gene end was trimmed by 3 bases and the J gene end by 2 bases; junction bases not matched to a gene: 8. This chain's CDR3 is CASSSQTSGDLTDTQYF. CDR3 nucleotides: TGCGCCAGCAGCTCCCAGACTAGCGGGGATCTCACAGATACGCAGTATTTT.

The V and J genes are TRBV19 and TRBJ1-2; perhaps TRBD1 as D (5 bases). This CDR3 is built from 13 residues. Trimming removed 3 bases at V and 8 bases at J, with 13 bases between. CDR1 and CDR2 (germline): LNHDA, SQIVND (reference sequence). CDR3 sequence (DNA): TGTGCCAGTAGTATTCTTCAGGGAGACGGCTACACCTTC. As protein: CASSILQGDGYTF.